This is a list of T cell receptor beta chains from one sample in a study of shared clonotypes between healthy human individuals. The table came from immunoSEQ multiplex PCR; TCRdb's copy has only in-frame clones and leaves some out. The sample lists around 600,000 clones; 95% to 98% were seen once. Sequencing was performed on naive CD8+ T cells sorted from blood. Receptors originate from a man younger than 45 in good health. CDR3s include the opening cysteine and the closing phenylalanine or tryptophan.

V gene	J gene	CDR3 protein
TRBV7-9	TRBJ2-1	CASGDPASGSYGSYNEQFF
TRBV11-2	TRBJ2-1	CASSLVGAGNEQFF
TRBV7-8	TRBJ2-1	CASSLVTSGRAYNEQFF
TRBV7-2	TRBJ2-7	CASSWDRDRAYEQYF
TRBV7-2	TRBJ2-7	CASSLGGYPGYEQYF
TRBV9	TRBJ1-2	CASSVLGTSNYGYTF
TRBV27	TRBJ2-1	CASSLGTGDAYNEQFF
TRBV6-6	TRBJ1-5	CASSSTVVNQPQHF
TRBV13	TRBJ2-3	CASSLGTMEGDTQYF
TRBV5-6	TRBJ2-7	CASSWGTGEQYF
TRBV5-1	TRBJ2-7	CASSSLPGGGRYEQYF
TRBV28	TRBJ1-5	CASSFQGNQPQHF
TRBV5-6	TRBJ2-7	CASSPGTVVEQYF
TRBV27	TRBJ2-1	CASSGTVSYNEQFF
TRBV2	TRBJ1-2	CASSGSPGNYGYTF
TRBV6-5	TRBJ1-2	CASSYSGAYGYTF
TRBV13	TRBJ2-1	CASSLSRQGPYNEQFF
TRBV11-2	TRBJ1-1	CASSSTWGAFF
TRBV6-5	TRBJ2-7	CASSYVGAYEQYF
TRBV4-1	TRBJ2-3	CASSQFIAGGPRDTQYF
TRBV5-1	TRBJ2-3	CASSLGTSGSTDTQYF
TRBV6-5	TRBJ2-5	CASSYSAKETQYF
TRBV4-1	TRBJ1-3	CASSHDQRGTIYF
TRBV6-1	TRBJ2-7	CASSEPGLAGDKYEQYF
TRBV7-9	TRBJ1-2	CASSSHRTYGYTF
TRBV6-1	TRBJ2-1	CAILLIPYNEQFF
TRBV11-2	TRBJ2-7	CASSFRVSRFGGTYEQYF
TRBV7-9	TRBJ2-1	CASSLIAGFKDEQFF
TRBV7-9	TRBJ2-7	CASSFPSGPSYEQYF
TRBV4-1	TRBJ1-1	CASSFGDLGGHTEAFF
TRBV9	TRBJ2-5	CASSVSGAQETQYF
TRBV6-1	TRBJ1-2	CASSELLTANGGTF
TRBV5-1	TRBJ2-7	CASSLETLYEQYF
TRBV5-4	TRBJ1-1	CASSYGGTEAFF
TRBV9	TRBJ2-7	CASSTSGTDYEQYF
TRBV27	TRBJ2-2	CASSLARGNTGELFF
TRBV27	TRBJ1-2	CASSSSGSPGVYGYTF
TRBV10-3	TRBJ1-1	CAISGNPEGQGTTEAFF
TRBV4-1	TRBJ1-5	CASSQVGQVSNQPQHF
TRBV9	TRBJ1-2	CASSAPREKGYTF
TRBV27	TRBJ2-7	CASSPFGRIYEQYF
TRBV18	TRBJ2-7	CASSPQGLSGGYEQYF
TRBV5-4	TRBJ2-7	CASSSTGYEQYF
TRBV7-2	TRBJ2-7	CASGPTVAYEQYF
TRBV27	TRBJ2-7	CASSPAGLSYEQYF
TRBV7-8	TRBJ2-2	CASSLGAGGMLTGELFF
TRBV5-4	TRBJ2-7	CASSPSTSGYEQYF
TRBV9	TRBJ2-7	CASSALPGVVPYEQYF
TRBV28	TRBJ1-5	CASSFGGRKNQPQHF
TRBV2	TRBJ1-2	CASSTNQQGSNYGYTF
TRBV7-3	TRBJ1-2	CASSLGTDYTF
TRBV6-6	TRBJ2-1	CASNPRWLAGDNEQFF
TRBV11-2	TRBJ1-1	CASSDTTPLTEAFF
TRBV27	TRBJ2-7	CASSLWNQGYEQYF
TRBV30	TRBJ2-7	CAWSPGGGEQYF
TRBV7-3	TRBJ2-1	CASSFGTSKNEQFF
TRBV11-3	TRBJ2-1	CASSQRLAASYNEQFF
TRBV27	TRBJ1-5	CASSYDRVTQPQHF
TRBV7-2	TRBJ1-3	CATRGQGARNTIYF